This TCR beta chain was captured by sequencing in a study of naive and memory T cell subsets (dated by TCRdb to 2016 to 2017). Regarding the study in general: An open-source, UMI-based TCR alpha and beta sequencing pipeline was applied to sorted naive and memory peripheral blood T cell subsets. The functional CMV T cell responses agreed completely with IgG serology results. RNA was DNase-treated and reverse transcribed with TCR constant-region primers, mostly using SuperScript III. Findings and caveats that apply to the study as a whole: RNA-based TCR counts may be influenced by expression changes linked to T cell activation and differentiation. The repertoire findings for the naive and memory subsets could not be validated against a ground truth because none was available. Gini index rose and Shannon and inverse Simpson diversity fell from naive through CM, EM and EMRA in both CD4 and CD8 cells. Each clonotype was defined as a single alpha or beta chain sequence rather than as a paired alpha/beta receptor. Naive repertoires, especially CD8, contained a few larger clonotypes, possibly memory cells re-expressing CD45RA. Once error correction was done, more than 85% of naive TCR sequences showed up just once, which made the naive abundance distributions much steeper than those of the memory subsets. A power law was followed by TCR abundance, with an exponent that differed between naive and memory subsets but was consistent across the three individuals.

TCR alpha and beta chain libraries were amplified separately from the second PCR step onward. Donor CMV status was determined by IFNgamma production from CD4+ T cells after overnight stimulation of fresh PBMCs with CMV viral lysate. Using Miltenyi beads, CD4 T cells were first positively selected, and CD8 T cells were then positively selected from the CD4-negative fraction. Cells were stained for CD3, CD4, CD8, CD45RA, CD27 and a live/dead dye and were sorted on a BD Aria II into four subsets based on CD45RA and CD27. A few healthy volunteers provided blood, and the blood of each volunteer was split into CD4 and CD8 T cells and then into four differentiation subsets. Approximately 110 ml of peripheral blood was taken from each donor, and PBMC were separated by density-gradient centrifugation on Ficoll-Paque PLUS. Sorted cells were lysed in RLT buffer, and RNA was extracted with a Qiagen RNeasy kit and stored at -80°C.

Libraries were prepared through UMI-ligation and nested PCR. To cover both TRBC1 and TRBC2, the beta constant-region primer consisted of an equimolar mix of two oligonucleotides. The ligated cDNA went through four rounds of PCR with nested alpha and beta constant-region primers together with the SP2 primer. A single-stranded oligonucleotide containing the SP2 primer and a 12-nucleotide UMI was joined to the 3' end of the cDNA by T4 RNA ligase 1. Incubation of the ligation reaction lasted about 19-24 hours at 16 degrees C. PCR2 was typically performed as a SYBR Green qPCR and was stopped at a predetermined threshold so that over-amplification was prevented. Apart from the first purification, every purification step used Agencourt AMPure XP magnetic beads. Libraries were quantified by Qubit and checked on a TapeStation, where a main peak was expected near 650 bp. Pooled libraries were sequenced on an Illumina MiSeq with v2 2x251 paired-end kits, typically giving roughly 0.9-2.1 million reads per sample. Each sample was pooled at about 4.2 nM, and roughly 4.5-7% PhiX was included to help cluster recognition. Regarding the original processing steps: FASTQ reads processed by Demultiplexor were assigned V and J genes by Decombinator through tag matching that tolerated a single base-pair mismatch. Collapsinator used UMIs to correct both sequencing errors and frequency errors arising from PCR heterogeneity. TCRs were translated and CDR3s were extracted from the conserved cysteine to the FGXG phenylalanine by CDR3Translator, with non-productive sequences being flagged. Gini, Shannon entropy and inverse Simpson indices were calculated on repertoires that had been subsampled to equal numbers of UMI-defined TCRs. Within the linear range, a power law was fitted to clonotype abundance distributions using maximum likelihood. For one naive CD8 sample, the pipeline and MIGEC produced similar UMI counts, unique TCR numbers and clonal distributions. In one analysis, naive TCRs that were also found in any memory subset of the same donor were excluded from the naive repertoire. The repertoires were searched for approximately 7,000 CMV-associated CDR3 sequences that had been compiled from VDJdb and a published dataset. Using fastp trimming at Q25 and MiXCR clonotype assembly, TCRdb reanalyzed the public sequencing data and kept in-frame beta chains. Rows merge per CDR3 protein into single entries with the most common DNA and genes. TCRdb, rather than the study authors, made the V and J calls. The sample contains approximately 80,000 distinct CDR3 sequences, around 9% of them found a single time. The top ten hold 0.95% to 1.5% of the sample.

This clonotype was observed a handful of times. This clone's antigen is unknown. Within one base of it there is no much larger clone, and no base qualities were kept. The sequencing sample was made of naive CD8+ T cells from blood. This sample's cell subset or site label indicates: naive T cells, CD45RA high CD27+. The TCR originated in a human donor in good health.

The DNA sequence follows: TGTGCCAGCAGGCCCGGGACAGGTCCCTACAATGAGCAGTTCTTC. It is translated as CASRPGTGPYNEQFF. Rearrangement joined TRBV27 to TRBJ2-1, and TRBD1 aligns with 8 junction nucleotides. The CDR3 starts with the cysteine, ends with the phenylalanine, and has 15 residues. The kept DNA is CDR3 alone, 45 bases in frame from the first base. Trimming accounts for 6 bases at V and 2 bases at J, while the number of junction bases matched to no gene is 6. The germline V gene (reference sequence) gives CDR1 as MNHEY and CDR2 as SMNVEV.